The table lists the clone carrying this T cell receptor (beta chain) with a count of one. TCR beta CDR3 region amplification was performed from RNA transcripts. TCR CDR3 regions were first amplified by RT-PCR with HTBI primers. MiXCR, applied by TCRdb to the multiplex PCR reads, yields one record per CDR3 protein. The sample has a few hundred thousand distinct CDR3 sequences, more than 15% seen once. The source of the sample is a study of T cells in Graves' hyperthyroidism and ophthalmopathy. The germline CDR1 and CDR2 sequences are SGHTA and FQGNSA. This CDR3 is 14 amino acids long. J lost 1 base, V lost 5 bases, and 1 base had no gene match.

The source material was blood. The chain is built from TRBV7-2 and TRBJ1-2; 10 bases agree with TRBD1. The origin of this receptor is a woman aged 18-29 years with Graves' hyperthyroidism. CDR3: CASSGTGVNYGYTF. The CDR3 DNA reads as TGTGCCAGCAGCGGGACAGGGGTTAACTATGGCTACACCTTC.